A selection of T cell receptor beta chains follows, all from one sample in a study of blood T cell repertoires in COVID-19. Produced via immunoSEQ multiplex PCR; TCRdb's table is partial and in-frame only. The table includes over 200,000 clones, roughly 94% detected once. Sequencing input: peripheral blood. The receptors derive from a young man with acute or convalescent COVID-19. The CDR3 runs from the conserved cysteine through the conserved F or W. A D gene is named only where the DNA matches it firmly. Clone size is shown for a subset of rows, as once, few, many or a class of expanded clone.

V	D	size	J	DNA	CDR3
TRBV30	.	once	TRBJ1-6	TGTGCCTGGAGTGTTAGCAGCTTTTATTCACCCCTCCACTTT	CAWSVSSFYSPLHF
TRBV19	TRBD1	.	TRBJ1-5	TGTGCCAGTAGTACCTCGACAGGGATCGGTTATAGCAATCAGCCCCAGCATTTT	CASSTSTGIGYSNQPQHF
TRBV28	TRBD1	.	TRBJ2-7	TGTGCCAGCAGGTCGACAGGGGCCTACGAGCAGTACTTC	CASRSTGAYEQYF
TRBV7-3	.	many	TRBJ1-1	TGTGCCAGCAGTCAAGGGGGGGTGTACACTGAAGCTTTCTTT	CASSQGGVYTEAFF
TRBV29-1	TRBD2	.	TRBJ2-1	TGCAGCGTGAAGCTAGCGGGGCAGGGGTACAATGAGCAGTTCTTC	CSVKLAGQGYNEQFF
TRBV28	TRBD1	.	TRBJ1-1	TGTGCCAGCAGTGCCTATGGACAGGGCCACACTGAAGCTTTCTTT	CASSAYGQGHTEAFF
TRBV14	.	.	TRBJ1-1	TGTGCCAGCAGCCTCGGGACACTGCTTATGGCTACTGAAGCTTTCTTT	CASSLGTLLMATEAFF
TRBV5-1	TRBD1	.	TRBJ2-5	TGCGCCAGCAGCTCTTCCTCGGACAGGGCCAGCAGAGAGACCCAGTACTTC	CASSSSSDRASRETQYF
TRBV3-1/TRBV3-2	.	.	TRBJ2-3	TGTGCCAGCAGCCAAGAAACTAGCCCTCCTGATACGCAGTATTTT	CASSQETSPPDTQYF
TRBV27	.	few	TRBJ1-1	TGTGCCAGCAGTACCCGACAAAGGGGGAGGAACACTGAAGCTTTCTTT	CASSTRQRGRNTEAFF
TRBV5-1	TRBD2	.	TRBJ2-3	TGCGCCAGCAGCCAAGAGCGGGGACGCACAGATACGCAGTATTTT	CASSQERGRTDTQYF
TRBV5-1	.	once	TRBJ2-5	TGCGCCAGCAGCCACTCAGGAACGGCAGGTGGGGAGACCCAGTACTTC	CASSHSGTAGGETQYF
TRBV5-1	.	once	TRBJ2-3	TGCGCCAGCAACAAGGGGGACGGCACAGATACGCAGTATTTT	CASNKGDGTDTQYF
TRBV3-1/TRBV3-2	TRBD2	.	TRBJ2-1	TGTGCCAGCATGCTTCGGGAGGGGAGTGAGCAGTTCTTC	CASMLREGSEQFF
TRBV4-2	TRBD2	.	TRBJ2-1	TGTGCCAGCAGCCCGACTAGCGGGAGTGGGGTTGAGCAGTTCTTC	CASSPTSGSGVEQFF
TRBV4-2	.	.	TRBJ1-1	TGTGCCAGCAGCCAAGGGTTAGATGGAGCTTTCTTT	CASSQGLDGAFF
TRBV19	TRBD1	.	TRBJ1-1	TGTGCCAGTAGCCAACAGGGGACGAACACTGAAGCTTTCTTT	CASSQQGTNTEAFF
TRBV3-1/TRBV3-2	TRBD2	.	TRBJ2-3	TGTGCCAGCAGCCCTTCTTTTATCGGGGGGGGGCAAAGGGCGCAGTATTTT	CASSPSFIGGGQRAQYF
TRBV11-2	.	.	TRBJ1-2	TGTGCCAGCAGCCCCGGACTCTTGGGGAACTATGGCTACACCTTC	CASSPGLLGNYGYTF
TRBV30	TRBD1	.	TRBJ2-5	TGTGCCTGGAGTCCCGAACAGGGGATAGGGCAAGAGACCCAGTACTTC	CAWSPEQGIGQETQYF
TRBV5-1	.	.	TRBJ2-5	TGCGCCAGCAGCCTGCAGGGAATACAAGAGACCCAGTACTTC	CASSLQGIQETQYF
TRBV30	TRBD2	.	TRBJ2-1	TGTGCCTGGAGTCTACTAGCGGTCTACAATGAGCAGTTCTTC	CAWSLLAVYNEQFF
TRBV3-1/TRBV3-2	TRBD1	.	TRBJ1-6	TGTGCCAGCAGCCCGGGACAGGGGATTATCAGGTCACCCCTCCACTTT	CASSPGQGIIRSPLHF